Described below is a single T cell receptor (beta chain) sequence and its context. There are a few counts of this clone. What antigen it recognizes has not been identified. Base qualities are missing; no much larger clone stands one base away. In the germline V gene, CDR1 corresponds to SGHRS and CDR2 to YFSETQ. V is shortened by 0 bases, J by 4 bases, and the region joining them spans 11 bases. From the cysteine up to the phenylalanine, the CDR3 has a length of 15 residues. The only DNA kept is the CDR3, 45 bases in frame from the first base. These data belong to a study of identifying expanded T cells in peripheral blood (dated by TCRdb to the late 2010s). Concerning the study at large: Four technical replicates, made by sequencing separate aliquots from the same pool of genomic DNA, were compared pairwise.

TCRbeta CDR3 regions were profiled with the immunoSEQ Assay using bias-controlled multiplex PCR amplification of genomic DNA. The original pipeline was this. To quantify the absolute abundance of each unique TCRbeta CDR3 region, the sequences were collapsed and filtered. Two models were used to test differential abundance: a binomial model (Fisher-equivalent) and a beta-binomial model that adds time-dependent variance fitted from healthy donors. Any clone with fewer than 5 combined templates was excluded, and a clone was called differentially abundant if its Benjamini-Hochberg FDR was below 0.01. Beta-binomial variance was modeled as a function of total template count across the two samples using the form v = (b*log(k)+a)^2. TCRdb took this table from immuneACCESS and kept in-frame rearrangements with V and J called. Such tables lack part of the clones; where checked against another copy, unresolved V genes explain under half of the gap, and the rest is unexplained. V and J calls plus clone size are reproduced from that table; the DNA served to infer D and trimming. The sample data list 90,000 to 100,000 clones, and around nine tenths of these were observed just once. In total, the top ten clones hold 3.5% to 5% of the sample.

What the work shows at the level of the full study, not this receptor alone: About 1.3 differentially abundant clones were flagged by the binomial model between technical replicates, whereas about 16.4 and 19 were flagged over about two weeks and four weeks, respectively. Across all healthy-donor time intervals, the beta-binomial model significantly cut both the number of clones called differentially abundant and the false-positive rate. Variance in clone template counts between two-week samples significantly increased with total template count across all healthy donors. It was expected by the authors that biological variance in healthy repertoires might increase further over much longer intervals, such as months to years.

During the collection period, no infections or other immune events were recorded for the healthy donors. Healthy-donor blood repertoires served as a training cohort to calibrate time-dependent variance in a beta-binomial model of T-cell clone differential abundance. There were roughly 10 healthy donors in the training cohort, of whom 3 were female and 7 were male. The donors were between roughly 29 and 64 years old, with an average age of approximately 45 years. Whole blood from each healthy donor was obtained from a commercial supplier and was collected at three time points two to three weeks apart. For immunosequencing, genomic DNA was extracted from whole blood that had not been sorted.

This sequence was found in a person between 18 and 75 years old in good health. The sample comprised blood. The chain joins TRBV5-1 to TRBJ1-5; matching of 5 bases hints at TRBD1 as the D gene. In nucleotides, the sequence is TGCGCCAGCAGCTTGGACCCGGGGCGGAATCAGCCCCAGCATTTT. The encoded protein is CASSLDPGRNQPQHF.